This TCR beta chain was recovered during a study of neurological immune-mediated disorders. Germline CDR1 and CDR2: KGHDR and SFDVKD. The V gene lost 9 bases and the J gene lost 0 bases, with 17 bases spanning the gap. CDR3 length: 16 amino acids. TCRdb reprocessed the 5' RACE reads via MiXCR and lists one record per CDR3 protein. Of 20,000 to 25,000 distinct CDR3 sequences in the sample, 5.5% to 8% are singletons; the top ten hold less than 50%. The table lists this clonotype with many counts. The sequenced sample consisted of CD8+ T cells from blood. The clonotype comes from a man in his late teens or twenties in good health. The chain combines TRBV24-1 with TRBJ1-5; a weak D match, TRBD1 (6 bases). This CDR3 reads CATASSGANSNQPQHF. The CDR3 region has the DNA TGTGCCACCGCGTCTTCGGGGGCGAATAGCAATCAGCCCCAGCATTTT.